The entry that follows covers one TCR beta chain sequence. There is no known antigen for this receptor. No base quality values were provided; no much bigger clone lies one nucleotide off. Enrolling through a virtual design, the prospective study's participants ranged in age from about 18 to 89 years and lived across more than 20 United States geographic areas. To assign participants to cohorts, the prospective study relied on clinical history that participants themselves reported in a screening survey and a study questionnaire. Recovered participants in ImmuneRACE Cohort 3 were defined by two consecutive negative NP/OP PCR tests, clearance by a healthcare professional, or resolution of symptoms. Each participant in the prospective study had whole blood, serum and a nasopharyngeal or oropharyngeal swab collected by mobile phlebotomists. Over an approximately 2-month period, participants in the prospective study had the option of providing additional blood draws and questionnaires. Blood samples from the prospective study were shipped frozen or at room temperature prior to DNA extraction.

This entry belongs to a study of blood T cell repertoires in COVID-19 (TCRdb year 2020). The study in broad terms: Collaborator samples came from the United States, Italy and Spain and covered acute and convalescent phases of COVID-19. The prospective study material was composed of cDNA or gDNA derived from T cells, B-cell-depleted T cells, or PBMCs. HLA class I and class II types, where available, came from metadata supplied by the sample provider rather than from assay-based typing. Sample metadata almost always included a de-identified subject ID, COVID-19 status, age in years and sex. Samples were obtained from the ongoing ImmuneRACE study (first 160 participants) and from 1,254 subjects provided by 6 global collaborators. A freely available public database, intended as a resource for researchers studying the immune response to SARS-CoV-2, is where the repertoires were released. Subjects who had been exposed to COVID-19, were actively infected with it, or had recovered from it provided the deeply sampled blood TCRbeta repertoires that made up the dataset.

TCRbeta CDR3 regions were amplified from genomic DNA using the immunoSEQ Assay, a bias-controlled multiplex PCR. Turning to the authors' computational methods: Within the assay, amplification of reference gene primers was used to estimate how many nucleated cells each sample contained. Sequence reads were collapsed and filtered to measure the absolute abundance of every unique TCRbeta CDR3 rearrangement. Productive Simpson clonality was computed per sample as the square root of Simpson's diversity index over productive rearrangements. TCRdb mirrors the immuneACCESS table, restricted to in-frame sequences. Some clones are absent from its copies; in checked studies, under half trace to an unresolved V gene, and the reason for the others is unknown. V, J and clone size are taken as reported in that table, and D and trimming were inferred from the DNA itself. The sample records 150,000 to 200,000 clones, more than 70% of which are singletons. The ten top clones hold approximately 5.4% of the sample.

The germline V end is reduced by 0 bases and the J end by 4 bases; junction bases left unmatched: 12. There are 18 amino acids in the CDR3, from cysteine to phenylalanine inclusive. Only CDR3 DNA is held: 54 bases, read in frame from base 1. Sequences SGHAT (CDR1) and FQNNGV (CDR2) are obtained from the germline V gene. General study outcomes and caveats: The quantity of clinical and demographic metadata differed by source and by participant and was supplied without curation.

Sample: PBMCs or T cells enriched from blood (not recorded which). The chain employs TRBV11-2 and TRBJ2-1, and 7 junction bases match TRBD2. This receptor was obtained from a man aged 40-49 years who had recovered from COVID-19. This receptor has the CDR3 CASSLDWGSGDQYNEQFF. The nucleotide sequence is given as TGTGCCAGCAGCTTAGATTGGGGGAGCGGGGACCAATACAATGAGCAGTTCTTC.